The entry below describes one TCR beta chain. The V gene lost 0 bases and the J gene lost 8 bases, with 12 bases spanning the gap. This CDR3 is 14 amino acids long. The germline V gene has CDR1 SGDLS and CDR2 YYNGEE. The sample belongs to a study of blood T cell repertoires in COVID-19. TCRdb keeps only in-frame clones here, not all; method: immunoSEQ multiplex PCR. The sample has about 140,000 clones; approximately 88% are singletons. The sequenced sample consisted of PBMCs or T cells enriched from blood (not recorded which). The clonotype was recovered from a man between 65 and 85 years old who had been exposed to COVID-19. The J gene is TRBJ2-1, the V gene TRBV9, with TRBD1 as a possible D gene (5 bases). CDR3 in DNA: TGTGCCAGCAGCGTAGGTGTGGGGCTCGATGAGCAGTTCTTC. It is translated as CASSVGVGLDEQFF.